The 20 T cell receptor beta chains below come from one sample, sequenced in a study of Graves' ophthalmopathy and Graves' hyperthyroidism. RNA transcripts provided the template for amplifying TCR beta CDR3 regions. The first round was an RT-PCR with HTBI primers, and the second round was a multiplex PCR. TCRdb re-analysed the multiplex PCR reads in MiXCR, keeping a single row per CDR3 protein. This sample has 650,000 to 900,000 distinct CDR3 sequences; approximately 40% occur once, and the top ten carry 44%. What was sequenced was peripheral blood. These receptor sequences come from an adult man with Graves' ophthalmopathy.

This clonotype was counted between two and nine times. This rearrangement joins TRBV24-1 to TRBJ2-2; D is possibly TRBD1 or TRBD2 (5 bases each). Germline CDR1 and CDR2: KGHDR and SFDVKD. V was cut by 0 bases and J by 4 bases, with 8 bases left in between. This CDR3 is 15 amino acids long. The DNA for the CDR3 is TGTGCCACCAGTGATTTGGGGGGTCCCACCGGGGAGCTGTTTTTT. Protein sequence: CATSDLGGPTGELFF.

This clonotype turned up a few times. At one end, the junction sequence differs from germline, possibly due to a read error. This chain connects TRBV10-3 to TRBJ1-4; D gene unclear. This CDR3 comprises 14 residues. Per germline, CDR1 ENHRY and CDR2 SYGVKD. The CDR3 sequence: CASSYNAEGEKLFF. The CDR3 nucleotides read TGTGCCAGCAGTTATAACGCTGAGGGTGAAAAACTGTTTTTT.

In this sample, this clonotype turned up a few times. V usage is TRBV7-2 and J usage is TRBJ1-1; tentative D call: TRBD1 (5 bases). Trimming removed 5 bases at V and 1 base at J, with 11 bases between. The CDR3 has 14 residues. In germline, CDR1 is SGHTA, CDR2 FQGNSA. The DNA of the CDR3 is TGTGCCAGCAGCGTTGAGACAGCGAACACTGAAGCTTTCTTT. As protein: CASSVETANTEAFF.

Only a few counts were recorded for this clonotype. This chain joins TRBV30 and TRBJ2-5; 9 positions match TRBD1. With 8 bases clipped from V and 4 bases from J, the junction kept 8 bases outside the gene matches. CDR3 size: 13 residues. CDR1 and CDR2 (germline): GTSNPN, SVGIG (reference sequence). CDR3 region: CAGQGTGRETQYF. As DNA, the CDR3 is TGTGCCGGGCAAGGGACAGGGCGAGAGACCCAGTACTTC.

The rearrangement links TRBV7-6 to TRBJ1-2, with D maybe TRBD1 (5 bases). This CDR3 is 12 amino acids long. CDR1 is SGHVS and CDR2 is FNYEAQ in the germline V gene. V lost 3 bases and J lost 7, with 9 bases in between. CDR3 sequence (DNA): TGTGCCAGCAGCTTCCGAGGGACTGGCTACACCTTC. Protein product: CASSFRGTGYTF.

This clonotype appeared once. The rearrangement links TRBV24-1 to TRBJ2-2, with 11 positions matching TRBD1. The V segment lost 4 bases and the J segment 5 bases; nucleotides outside the gene matches: 5. Germline V gives CDR1 KGHDR, CDR2 SFDVKD. The CDR3 is 16 residues long. The CDR3 sequence: CATSDPGTGGTGELFF. Written as DNA, the CDR3 is TGTGCCACCAGTGACCCAGGGACAGGGGGGACCGGGGAGCTGTTTTTT.

This clonotype was recorded many times. This rearrangement joins TRBV7-2 to TRBJ2-7, with D tentatively TRBD2 (5 bases). The CDR3 runs to 14 residues. From germline, CDR1 is SGHTA and CDR2 FQGNSA. The ends were cut back, 5 bases at V and 0 bases at J, with 11 bases in the middle. The CDR3 region is CASSVRTDSYEQYF. The CDR3 DNA sequence: TGTGCCAGCAGCGTTAGGACTGACTCCTACGAGCAGTACTTC.

The table lists this clonotype with a few counts. The chain joins TRBV4-1 to TRBJ2-7; 8 bases are a match to TRBD1. The germline gives CDR1 MGHRA, CDR2 YSYEKL. There are 15 residues in the CDR3. V shed 5 bases, J shed 2 bases, and the junction held 8 bases outside the gene matches. The CDR3 DNA is TGCGCCAGCAGCTTCGAGACAGGGGCGGCCTACGAGCAGTACTTC. Protein sequence: CASSFETGAAYEQYF.

In the case of this clonotype: An end of the junction does not agree with germline; a read error may underlie this. This chain uses TRBV11-1 with TRBJ2-7; TRBD1 aligns across 11 bases. The CDR3 is made up of 16 amino acids. CDR1 is SGHAT and CDR2 is FQDESV in the germline V gene (reference sequence). CDR3 sequence: CARSSRRTGGGDEQYF. Written as DNA, the CDR3 is TGTGCCCGCAGCTCCCGCCGGACAGGGGGCGGGGACGAGCAGTACTTC.

This chain uses TRBV7-2 with TRBJ1-5; D is ambiguous. Germline V gene data show CDR1 as SGHTA and CDR2 as FQGNSA. The CDR3 is made up of 14 amino acids. Trimming shortened V by 6 bases and J by 7 bases, and 16 bases separated the two germline ends. The CDR3 sequence: CASRPLAFGQPQHF. The CDR3 nucleotides are TGTGCCAGCAGACCCCTCGCGTTTGGGCAGCCCCAGCATTTT.

On this clonotype: Sequence at one end of the junction differs from germline and may be a read error. The V and J genes are TRBV25-1 and TRBJ2-2, with a weak D call TRBD1 (7 bases). In germline, CDR1 is MGHDK, CDR2 SYGVNS. This CDR3 has 15 amino acids. In nucleotides, the CDR3 is TGTGCCAGCAGCTACCGGGACAGTAACACCGGGGGGCTGTTTTTT. Translating gives CASSYRDSNTGGLFF.

This clonotype was recorded many times. The chain carries TRBV15 and TRBJ1-2, with TRBD1 as a possible D gene (5 bases). Germline assignment: CDR1 LNHNV and CDR2 YYDKDF (reference sequence). V shed 0 bases and J shed 7 bases, with 9 bases lying between them. The CDR3 is 13 residues long. CDR3 residues: CATSRDRRAGYTF. DNA of the CDR3: TGTGCCACCAGCAGAGATCGCAGGGCTGGCTACACCTTC.

The CDR3 region is CASSEEGPFEQYF. The DNA for the CDR3 is TGTGCCAGCAGTGAAGAGGGTCCGTTCGAGCAGTACTTC. V is TRBV2 and J is TRBJ2-7, with unresolved D. In germline, CDR1 is SNHLY, CDR2 FYNNEI. The CDR3 extends over 13 amino acids. V lost 1 base and J 6 bases, leaving 10 bases between the germline ends.

This chain links TRBV9 with TRBJ2-5, with D tentatively TRBD2 (5 bases). The CDR3 consists of 15 residues. Trimming shortened V by 4 bases and J by 4 bases, and 17 bases separated the two germline ends. Germline lookup yields CDR1 SGDLS and CDR2 YYNGEE. CDR3 bases: TGTGCCAGCAGCCAAGACTACGGCCTTCGAGAGACCCAGTACTTC. It codes for CASSQDYGLRETQYF.

The rearrangement uses TRBV11-1 and TRBJ1-1; 9 bases match TRBD1. There are 16 residues in the CDR3. Germline CDR1 and CDR2: SGHAT and FQDESV (reference sequence). After removal of 9 bases from V and 1 base from J, the junction contained 12 bases not matched to a gene. The CDR3 DNA reads as TGTGCCAGTAGTATCCGGCCGGGACAGGGGAACACTGAAGCTTTCTTT. This gives the protein CASSIRPGQGNTEAFF.

The chain recombines TRBV6-1 with TRBJ2-1; 7 nucleotides match TRBD1. This CDR3 spans 16 amino acids. Looked up from germline, CDR1 is MNHNS and CDR2 is SASEGT. The V segment lost 1 base and the J segment 2 bases; nucleotides outside the gene matches: 5. The CDR3, as DNA: TGTGCCAGCAGTGAAGAAGTACAGGGGCCCTACAATGAGCAGTTCTTC. Its protein is CASSEEVQGPYNEQFF.

The rearrangement joins TRBV6-6 to TRBJ2-5; D gene ambiguous. Germline CDR1 and CDR2: MNHNY and SVGAGI (reference sequence). V was trimmed by 2 bases and J by 4 bases, leaving 20 bases between them. There are 17 residues in the CDR3. The CDR3 DNA reads as TGTGCCAGCAGTTACGGTGGTCTAGACCGAGTCCGAGAGACCCAGTACTTC. Amino acid sequence: CASSYGGLDRVRETQYF.

The chain carries TRBV7-2 and TRBJ1-3; 8 bases agree with TRBD1. The trim removed 4 bases at V and 7 bases at J, leaving 3 bases unmatched. The germline gives CDR1 SGHTA, CDR2 FQGNSA. The CDR3 has 13 amino acids. The CDR3 DNA is TGTGCCAGCAGCTCCTACAGGGGGAACACCATATATTTT. Translating it yields CASSSYRGNTIYF.

Comment on this clonotype: A clone one base away is much larger, so this may be a read error. V is TRBV6-1 and J is TRBJ1-2, with 11 positions matching TRBD1. CDR3 size: 15 residues. Per the germline V gene, CDR1 is MNHNS and CDR2 is SASEGT. V lost 6 bases, J lost 5 bases, and 8 bases stayed unmatched. CDR3 amino acids: CASSASGTGGYGYTF. The DNA for the CDR3 is TGTGCCAGCAGCGCCTCCGGGACAGGGGGTTATGGCTACACCTTC.

This clonotype was found once. The chain joins TRBV7-2 to TRBJ2-7, with a possible D match to TRBD1 (5 bases). The CDR3 totals 13 residues. Germline V gives CDR1 SGHTA, CDR2 FQGNSA. Trimming took off 5 bases at V and 3 bases at J, with 11 bases between the two ends. CDR3 nucleotide sequence: TGTGCCAGCAGCCATCGACAGTACTACGAGCAGTACTTC. It yields the protein CASSHRQYYEQYF.